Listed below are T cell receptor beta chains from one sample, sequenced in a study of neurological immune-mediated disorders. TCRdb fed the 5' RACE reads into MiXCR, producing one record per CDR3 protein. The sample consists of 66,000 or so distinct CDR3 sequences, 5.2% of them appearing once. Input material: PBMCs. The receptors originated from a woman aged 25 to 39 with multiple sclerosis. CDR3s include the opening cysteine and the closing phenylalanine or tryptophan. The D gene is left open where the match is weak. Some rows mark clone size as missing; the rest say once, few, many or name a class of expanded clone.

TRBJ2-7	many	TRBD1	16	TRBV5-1	CASSLAGQGTVHEQYF	TGCGCCAGCAGCTTGGCGGGACAGGGTACGGTCCACGAGCAGTACTTC
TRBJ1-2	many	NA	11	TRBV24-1	CATSDPRGYTF	TGTGCCACCAGTGATCCGAGGGGCTACACCTTC
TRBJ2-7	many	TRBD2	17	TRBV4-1	CASSQGGLAGARYEQYF	TGCGCCAGCAGCCAAGGGGGACTAGCGGGGGCCCGCTACGAGCAGTACTTC
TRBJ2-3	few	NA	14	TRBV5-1	CASSPGQSTDTQYF	TGCGCCAGCAGCCCGGGACAAAGCACAGATACGCAGTATTTT
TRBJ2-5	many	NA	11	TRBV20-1	CSARVFETQYF	TGCAGTGCGAGGGTTTTTGAGACCCAGTACTTC
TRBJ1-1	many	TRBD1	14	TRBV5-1	CASRQRDSVTEAFF	TGCGCCAGCAGGCAGCGGGACAGTGTCACTGAAGCTTTCTTT
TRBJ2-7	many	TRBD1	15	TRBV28	CASSLEDRARYEQYF	TGTGCCAGCAGTTTAGAGGACAGGGCGAGGTACGAGCAGTACTTC
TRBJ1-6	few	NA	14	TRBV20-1	CSASVGPQNSPLNF	TGCAGTGCTAGCGTCGGACCGCAGAATTCACCCCTCAACTTT
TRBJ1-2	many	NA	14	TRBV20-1	CSASFRGGRYGYTF	TGCAGTGCTAGTTTTCGGGGCGGAAGGTATGGCTACACCTTC
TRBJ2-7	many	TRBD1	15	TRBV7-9	CASSPKRQGRDEQYF	TGTGCCAGCAGCCCGAAGCGACAGGGTCGCGACGAGCAGTACTTC
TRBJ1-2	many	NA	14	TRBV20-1	CSASSANSVYGYTF	TGCAGTGCTAGTTCAGCCAACTCAGTCTATGGCTACACCTTC
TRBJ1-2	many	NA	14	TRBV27	CASSPERGTTGYTF	TGTGCCAGCAGTCCGGAACGCGGGACGACGGGCTACACCTTC
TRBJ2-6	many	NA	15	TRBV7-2	CASSFSSSGANVLTF	TGTGCCAGCAGCTTCTCCAGCTCTGGGGCCAACGTCCTGACTTTC
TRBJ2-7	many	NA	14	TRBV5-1	CASSLGSGAYEQYF	TGCGCCAGCAGCTTGGGTTCAGGAGCCTACGAGCAGTACTTC
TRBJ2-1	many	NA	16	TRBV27	CASIRTGGSGYNEQFF	TGTGCCAGCATTCGCACGGGCGGGTCAGGCTACAATGAGCAGTTCTTC
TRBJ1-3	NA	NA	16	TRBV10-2	CASSESYIESGNTIYF	TGCGCCAGCAGTGAGTCTTACATCGAATCTGGAAACACCATATATTTT
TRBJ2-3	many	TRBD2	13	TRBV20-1	CSAGPSGVFTQYF	TGCAGTGCTGGGCCTAGCGGGGTTTTTACGCAGTATTTT
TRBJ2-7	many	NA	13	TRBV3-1	CASSLAETYEQYF	TGTGCCAGCAGCCTAGCGGAGACCTACGAGCAGTACTTC
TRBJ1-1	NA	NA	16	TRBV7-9	CASSLSYGGLDTEAFF	TGTGCCAGCAGCTTAAGTTACGGAGGTTTGGACACTGAAGCTTTCTTT
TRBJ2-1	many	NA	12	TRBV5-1	CASSLTSNEQFF	TGCGCCAGCAGCTTAACGAGCAATGAGCAGTTCTTC
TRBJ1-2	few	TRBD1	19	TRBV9	CASSVSGYTAGGQDYGYTF	TGTGCCAGCAGCGTATCGGGCTACACGGCAGGGGGCCAGGACTATGGCTACACCTTC
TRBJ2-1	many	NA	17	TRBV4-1	CASSQGRASSTYNEQFF	TGCGCCAGCAGCCAAGGGCGGGCGTCTTCAACCTACAATGAGCAGTTCTTC
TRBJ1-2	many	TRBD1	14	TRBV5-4	CASSTETGAYGYTF	TGTGCCAGCAGCACGGAAACAGGGGCCTATGGCTACACCTTC
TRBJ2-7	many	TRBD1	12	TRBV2	CASGGQFYEQYF	TGTGCCAGCGGGGGACAGTTCTACGAGCAGTACTTC
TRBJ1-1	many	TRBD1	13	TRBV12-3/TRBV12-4	CASSLITGDEAFF	TGTGCCAGCAGTTTAATCACAGGGGATGAAGCTTTCTTT
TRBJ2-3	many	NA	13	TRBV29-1	CSGSRHTGDTQYF	TGCAGCGGCAGCCGGCATACAGGAGATACGCAGTATTTT
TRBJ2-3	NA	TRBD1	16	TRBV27	CASSLPQDRGTDTQYF	TGTGCCAGCAGTCTTCCTCAGGACAGGGGCACAGATACGCAGTATTTT
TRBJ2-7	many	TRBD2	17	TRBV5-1	CASSLGSVGLVIYEQYF	TGCGCCAGCAGCTTGGGCAGCGTGGGACTAGTAATCTACGAGCAGTACTTC
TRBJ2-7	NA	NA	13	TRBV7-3	CASSLTGESEQYF	TGTGCCAGCAGCTTAACGGGGGAATCCGAGCAGTACTTC
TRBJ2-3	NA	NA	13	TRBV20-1	CSARGLSTDTQYF	TGCAGTGCTAGAGGGTTAAGCACAGATACGCAGTATTTT
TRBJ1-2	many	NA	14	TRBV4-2	CASSQTGLGYGYTF	TGTGCCAGCAGCCAGACGGGTCTAGGCTATGGCTACACCTTC
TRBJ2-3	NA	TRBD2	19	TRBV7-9	CASSLLTAGRTPGTDTQYF	TGTGCCAGCAGCTTACTCACAGCGGGGAGAACCCCAGGGACAGATACGCAGTATTTT
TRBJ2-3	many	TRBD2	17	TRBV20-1	CSASGGASSFGTDTQYF	TGCAGTGCTTCCGGGGGGGCGTCCTCATTCGGCACAGATACGCAGTATTTT
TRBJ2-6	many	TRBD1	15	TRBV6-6	CASSSDRAGANVLTF	TGTGCCAGCAGTTCCGACAGGGCTGGGGCCAACGTCCTGACTTTC
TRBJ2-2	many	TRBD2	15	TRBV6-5	CASRISGEGTGELFF	TGTGCCAGCAGAATTAGCGGGGAGGGAACCGGGGAGCTGTTTTTT
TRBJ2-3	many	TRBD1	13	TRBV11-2	CASSLSGRGSQYF	TGTGCCAGCAGCTTATCGGGCAGGGGGTCGCAGTATTTT
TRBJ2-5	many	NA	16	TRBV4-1	CASSQTVEVVGETQYF	TGCGCCAGCAGCCAGACGGTAGAGGTCGTGGGGGAGACCCAGTACTTC
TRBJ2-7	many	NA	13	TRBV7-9	CASSGGANYEQYF	TGTGCCAGCAGCGGCGGGGCCAACTACGAGCAGTACTTC
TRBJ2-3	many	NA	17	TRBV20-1	CSARDREGTEGADTQYF	TGCAGTGCTAGAGATCGTGAGGGGACCGAAGGTGCAGATACGCAGTATTTT
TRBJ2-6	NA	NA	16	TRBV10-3	CAISDKGKRGANVLTF	TGTGCCATCAGTGACAAAGGGAAGCGTGGGGCCAACGTCCTGACTTTC
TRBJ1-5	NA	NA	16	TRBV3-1	CASSQDNRVEVQPQNF	TGTGCCAGCAGCCAAGATAACAGGGTTGAAGTTCAGCCCCAGAATTTT
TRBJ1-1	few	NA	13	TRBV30	CAWSVPTTHEAFF	TGTGCCTGGAGTGTACCAACCACCCATGAAGCTTTCTTT
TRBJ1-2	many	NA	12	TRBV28	CASSTTGYGYTF	TGTGCCAGCAGCACGACAGGTTATGGCTACACCTTC
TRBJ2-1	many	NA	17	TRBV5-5	CASSLVGRVFGGGEQFF	TGTGCCAGCAGCTTGGTTGGCAGGGTGTTCGGAGGAGGTGAGCAGTTCTTC